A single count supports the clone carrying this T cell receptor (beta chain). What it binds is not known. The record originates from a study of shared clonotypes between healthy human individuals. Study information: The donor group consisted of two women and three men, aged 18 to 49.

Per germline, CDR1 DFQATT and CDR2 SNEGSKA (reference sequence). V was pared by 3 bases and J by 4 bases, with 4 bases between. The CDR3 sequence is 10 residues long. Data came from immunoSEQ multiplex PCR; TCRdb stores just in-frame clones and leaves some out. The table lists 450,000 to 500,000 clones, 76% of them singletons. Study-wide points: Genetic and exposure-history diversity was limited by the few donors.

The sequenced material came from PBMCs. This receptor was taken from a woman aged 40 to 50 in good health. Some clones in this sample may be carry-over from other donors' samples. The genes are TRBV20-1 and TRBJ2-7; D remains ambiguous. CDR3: CSASRYEQYF. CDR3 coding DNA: TGCAGTGCTAGTAGGTACGAGCAGTACTTC.